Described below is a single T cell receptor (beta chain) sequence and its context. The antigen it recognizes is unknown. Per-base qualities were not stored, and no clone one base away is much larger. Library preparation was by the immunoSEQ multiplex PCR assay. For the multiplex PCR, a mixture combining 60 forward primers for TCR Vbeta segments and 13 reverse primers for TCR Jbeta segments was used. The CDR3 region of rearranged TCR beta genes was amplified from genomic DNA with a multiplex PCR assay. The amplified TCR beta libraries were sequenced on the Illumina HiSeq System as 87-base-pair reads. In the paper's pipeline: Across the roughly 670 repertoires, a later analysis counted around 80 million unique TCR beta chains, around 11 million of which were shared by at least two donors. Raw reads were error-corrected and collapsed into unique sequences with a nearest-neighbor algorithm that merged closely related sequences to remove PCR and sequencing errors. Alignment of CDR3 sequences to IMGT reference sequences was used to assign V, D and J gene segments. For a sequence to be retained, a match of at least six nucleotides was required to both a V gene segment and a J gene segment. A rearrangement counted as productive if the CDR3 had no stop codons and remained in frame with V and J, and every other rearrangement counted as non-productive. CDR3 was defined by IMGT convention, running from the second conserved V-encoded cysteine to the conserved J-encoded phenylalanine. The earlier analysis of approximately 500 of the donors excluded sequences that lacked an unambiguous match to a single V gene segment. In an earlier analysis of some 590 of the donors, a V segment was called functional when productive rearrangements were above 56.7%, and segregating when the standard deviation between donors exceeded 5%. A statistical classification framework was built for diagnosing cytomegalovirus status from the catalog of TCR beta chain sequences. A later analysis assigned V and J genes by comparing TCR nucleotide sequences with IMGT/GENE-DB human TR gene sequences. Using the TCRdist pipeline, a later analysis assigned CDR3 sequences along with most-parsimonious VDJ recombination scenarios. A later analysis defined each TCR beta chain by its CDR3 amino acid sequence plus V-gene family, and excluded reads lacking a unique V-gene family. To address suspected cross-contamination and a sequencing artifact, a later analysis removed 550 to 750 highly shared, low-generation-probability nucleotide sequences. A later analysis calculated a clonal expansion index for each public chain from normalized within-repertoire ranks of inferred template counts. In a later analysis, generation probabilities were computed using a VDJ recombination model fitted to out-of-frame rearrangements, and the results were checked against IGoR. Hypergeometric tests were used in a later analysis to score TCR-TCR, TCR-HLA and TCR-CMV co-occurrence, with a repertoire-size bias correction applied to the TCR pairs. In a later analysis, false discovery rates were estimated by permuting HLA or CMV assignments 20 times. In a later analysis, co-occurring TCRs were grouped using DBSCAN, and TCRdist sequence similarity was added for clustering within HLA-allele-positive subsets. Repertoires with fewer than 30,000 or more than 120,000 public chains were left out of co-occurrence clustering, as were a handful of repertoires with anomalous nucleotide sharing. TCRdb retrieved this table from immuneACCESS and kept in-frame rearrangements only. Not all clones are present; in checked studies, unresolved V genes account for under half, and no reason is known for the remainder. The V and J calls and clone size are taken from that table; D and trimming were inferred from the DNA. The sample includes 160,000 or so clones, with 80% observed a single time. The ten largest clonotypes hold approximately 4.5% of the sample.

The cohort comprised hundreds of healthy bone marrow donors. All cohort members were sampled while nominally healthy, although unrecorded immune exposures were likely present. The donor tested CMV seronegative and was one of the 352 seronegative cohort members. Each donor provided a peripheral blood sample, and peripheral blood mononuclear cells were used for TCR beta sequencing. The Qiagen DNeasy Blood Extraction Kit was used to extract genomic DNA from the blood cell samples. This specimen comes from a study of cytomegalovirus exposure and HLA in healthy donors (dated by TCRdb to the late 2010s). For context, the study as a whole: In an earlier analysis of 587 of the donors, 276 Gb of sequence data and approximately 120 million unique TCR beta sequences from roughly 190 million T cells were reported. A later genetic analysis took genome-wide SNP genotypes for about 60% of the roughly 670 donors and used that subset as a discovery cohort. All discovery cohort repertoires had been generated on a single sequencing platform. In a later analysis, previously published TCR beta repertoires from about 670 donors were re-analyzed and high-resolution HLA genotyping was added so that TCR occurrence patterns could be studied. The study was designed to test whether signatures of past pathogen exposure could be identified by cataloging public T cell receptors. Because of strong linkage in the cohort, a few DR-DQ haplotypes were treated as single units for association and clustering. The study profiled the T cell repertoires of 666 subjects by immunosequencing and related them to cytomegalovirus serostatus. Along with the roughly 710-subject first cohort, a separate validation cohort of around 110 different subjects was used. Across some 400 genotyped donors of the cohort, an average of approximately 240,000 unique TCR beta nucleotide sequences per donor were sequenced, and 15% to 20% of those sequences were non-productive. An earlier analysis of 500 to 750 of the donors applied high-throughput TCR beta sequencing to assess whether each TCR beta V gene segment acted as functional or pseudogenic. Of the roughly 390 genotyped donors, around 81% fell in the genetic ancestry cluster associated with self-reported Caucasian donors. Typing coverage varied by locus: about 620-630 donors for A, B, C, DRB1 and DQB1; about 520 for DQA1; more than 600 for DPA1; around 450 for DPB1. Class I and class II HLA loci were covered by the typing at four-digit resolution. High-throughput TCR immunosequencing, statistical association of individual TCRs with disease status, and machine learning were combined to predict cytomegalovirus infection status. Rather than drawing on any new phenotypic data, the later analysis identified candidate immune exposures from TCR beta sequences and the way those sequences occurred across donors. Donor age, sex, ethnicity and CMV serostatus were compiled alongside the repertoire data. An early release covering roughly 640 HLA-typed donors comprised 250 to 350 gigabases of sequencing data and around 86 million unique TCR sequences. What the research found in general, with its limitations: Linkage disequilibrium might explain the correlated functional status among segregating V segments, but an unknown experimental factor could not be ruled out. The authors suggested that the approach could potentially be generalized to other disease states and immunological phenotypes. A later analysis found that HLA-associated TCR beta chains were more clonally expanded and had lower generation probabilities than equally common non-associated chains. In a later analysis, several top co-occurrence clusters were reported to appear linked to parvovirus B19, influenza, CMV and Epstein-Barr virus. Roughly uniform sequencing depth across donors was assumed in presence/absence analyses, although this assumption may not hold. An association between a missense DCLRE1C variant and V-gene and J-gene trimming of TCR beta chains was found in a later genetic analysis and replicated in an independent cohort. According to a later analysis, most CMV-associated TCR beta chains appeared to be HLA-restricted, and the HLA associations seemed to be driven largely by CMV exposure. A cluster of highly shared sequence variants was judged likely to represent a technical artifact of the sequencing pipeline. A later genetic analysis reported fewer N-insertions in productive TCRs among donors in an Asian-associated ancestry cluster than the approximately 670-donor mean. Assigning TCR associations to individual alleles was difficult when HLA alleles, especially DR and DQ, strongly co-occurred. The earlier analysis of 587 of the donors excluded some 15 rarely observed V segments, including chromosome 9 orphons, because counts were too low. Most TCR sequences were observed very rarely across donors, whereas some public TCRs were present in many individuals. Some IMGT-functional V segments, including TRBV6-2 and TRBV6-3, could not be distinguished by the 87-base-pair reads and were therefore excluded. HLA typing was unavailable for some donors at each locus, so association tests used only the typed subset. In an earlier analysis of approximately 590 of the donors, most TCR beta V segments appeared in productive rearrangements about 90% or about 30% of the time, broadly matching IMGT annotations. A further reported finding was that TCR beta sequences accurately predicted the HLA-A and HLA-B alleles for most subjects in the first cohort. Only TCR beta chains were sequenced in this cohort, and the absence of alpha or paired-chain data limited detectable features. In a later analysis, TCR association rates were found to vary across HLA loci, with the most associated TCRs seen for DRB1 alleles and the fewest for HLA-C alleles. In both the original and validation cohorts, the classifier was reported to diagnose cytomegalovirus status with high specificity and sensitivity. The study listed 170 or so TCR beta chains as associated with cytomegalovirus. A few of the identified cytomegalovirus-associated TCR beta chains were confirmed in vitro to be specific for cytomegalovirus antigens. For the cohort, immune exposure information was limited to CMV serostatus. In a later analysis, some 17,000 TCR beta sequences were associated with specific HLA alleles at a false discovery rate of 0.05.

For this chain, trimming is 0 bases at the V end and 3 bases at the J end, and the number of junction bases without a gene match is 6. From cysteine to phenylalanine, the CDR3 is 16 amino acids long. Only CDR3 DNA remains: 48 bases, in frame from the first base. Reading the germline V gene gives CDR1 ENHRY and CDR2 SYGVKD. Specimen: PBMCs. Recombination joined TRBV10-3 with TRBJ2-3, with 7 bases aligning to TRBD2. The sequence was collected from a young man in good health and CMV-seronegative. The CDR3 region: CAISESPGGRTDTQYF. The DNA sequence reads TGTGCCATCAGTGAGTCCCCAGGCGGGAGAACAGATACGCAGTATTTT.